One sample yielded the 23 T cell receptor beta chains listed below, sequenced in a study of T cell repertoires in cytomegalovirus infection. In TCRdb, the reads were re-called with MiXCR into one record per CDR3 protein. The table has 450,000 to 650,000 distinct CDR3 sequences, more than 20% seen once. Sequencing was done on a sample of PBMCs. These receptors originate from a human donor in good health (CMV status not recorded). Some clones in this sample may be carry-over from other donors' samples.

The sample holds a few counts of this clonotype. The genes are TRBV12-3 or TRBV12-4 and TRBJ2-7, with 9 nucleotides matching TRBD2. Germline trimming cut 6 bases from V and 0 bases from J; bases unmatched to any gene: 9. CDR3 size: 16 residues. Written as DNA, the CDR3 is TGTGCCAGCAGACCCGGCCTAGCGGGGTTCTCCTACGAGCAGTACTTC. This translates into CASRPGLAGFSYEQYF.

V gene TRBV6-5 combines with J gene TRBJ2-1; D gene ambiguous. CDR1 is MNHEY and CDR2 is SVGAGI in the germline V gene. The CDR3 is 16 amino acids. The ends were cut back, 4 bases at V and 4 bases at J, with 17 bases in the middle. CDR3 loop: CASSSPSAPRYNEQFF. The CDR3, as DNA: TGTGCCAGCAGTTCTCCCTCAGCGCCCCGGTACAATGAGCAGTTCTTC.

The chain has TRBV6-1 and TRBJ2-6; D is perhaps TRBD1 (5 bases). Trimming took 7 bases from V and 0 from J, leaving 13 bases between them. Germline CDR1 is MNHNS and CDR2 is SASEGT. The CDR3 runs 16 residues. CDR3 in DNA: TGTGCCAGCATGCAGGGTTTAGTCTCTGGGGCCAACGTCCTGACTTTC. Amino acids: CASMQGLVSGANVLTF.

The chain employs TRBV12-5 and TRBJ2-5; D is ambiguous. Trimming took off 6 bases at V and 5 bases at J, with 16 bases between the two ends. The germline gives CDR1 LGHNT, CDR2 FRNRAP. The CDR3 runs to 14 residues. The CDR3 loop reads CASGDPGALETQYF. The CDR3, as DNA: TGTGCTAGTGGGGACCCGGGCGCTCTGGAGACCCAGTACTTC.

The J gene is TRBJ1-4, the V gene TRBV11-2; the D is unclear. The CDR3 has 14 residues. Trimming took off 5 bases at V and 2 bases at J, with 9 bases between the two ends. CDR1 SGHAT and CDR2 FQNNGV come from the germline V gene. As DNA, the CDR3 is TGTGCCAGCAGCCTACTAGGGACTAATGAAAAACTGTTTTTT. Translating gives CASSLLGTNEKLFF.

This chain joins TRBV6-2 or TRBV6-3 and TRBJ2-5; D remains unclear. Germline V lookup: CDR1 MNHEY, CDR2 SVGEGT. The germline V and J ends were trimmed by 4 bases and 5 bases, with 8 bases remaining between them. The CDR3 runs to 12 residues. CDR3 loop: CASSSSAETQYF. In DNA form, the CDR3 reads TGTGCCAGCAGTTCCAGCGCGGAGACCCAGTACTTC.

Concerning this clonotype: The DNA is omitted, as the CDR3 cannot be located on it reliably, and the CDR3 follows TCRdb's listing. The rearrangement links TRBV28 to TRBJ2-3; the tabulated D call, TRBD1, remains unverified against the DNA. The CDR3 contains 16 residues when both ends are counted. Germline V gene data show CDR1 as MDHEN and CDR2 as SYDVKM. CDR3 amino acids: CASSSSPGTGTDTQYF.

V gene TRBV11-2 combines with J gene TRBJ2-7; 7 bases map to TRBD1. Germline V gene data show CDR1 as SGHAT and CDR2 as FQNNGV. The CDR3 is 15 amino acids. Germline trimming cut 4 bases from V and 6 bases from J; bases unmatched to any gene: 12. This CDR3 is CASSSTRGQKSEQYV. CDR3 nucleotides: TGTGCCAGCAGCTCGACCCGGGGACAGAAAAGCGAGCAGTACGTC.

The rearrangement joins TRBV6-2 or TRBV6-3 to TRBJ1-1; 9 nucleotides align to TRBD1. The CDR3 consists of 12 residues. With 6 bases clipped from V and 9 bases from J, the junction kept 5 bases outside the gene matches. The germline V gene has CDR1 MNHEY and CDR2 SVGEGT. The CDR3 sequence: CASRRDREKAFF. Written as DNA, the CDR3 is TGTGCCAGCAGACGGGACAGGGAAAAAGCTTTCTTT.

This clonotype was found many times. The CDR3 DNA reads TGTGCCAGCAGCTGGGGACTAGCGGGAGGGCCTGTCAAAAACATTCAGTACTTC. Protein product: CASSWGLAGGPVKNIQYF. The rearrangement joins TRBV7-2 to TRBJ2-4, with 16 bases matching TRBD2. Germline V gene data show CDR1 as SGHTA and CDR2 as FQGNSA. After removal of 4 bases from V and 3 bases from J, the junction contained 6 bases not matched to a gene. The CDR3 has 18 amino acids.

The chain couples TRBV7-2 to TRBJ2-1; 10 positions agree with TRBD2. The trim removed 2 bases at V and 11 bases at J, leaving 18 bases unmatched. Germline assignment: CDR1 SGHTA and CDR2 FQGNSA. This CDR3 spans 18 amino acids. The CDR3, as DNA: TGTGCCAGCAGCTTAACCCCGACGTCCAGCGGGAGGGCCTACAAGCAGTTCTTC. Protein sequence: CASSLTPTSSGRAYKQFF.

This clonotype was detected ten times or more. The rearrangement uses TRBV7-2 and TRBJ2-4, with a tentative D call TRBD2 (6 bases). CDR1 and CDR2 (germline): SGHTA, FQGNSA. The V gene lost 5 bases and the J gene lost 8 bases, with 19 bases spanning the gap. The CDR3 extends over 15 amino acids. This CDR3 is CASSLWGDLRDIQYF. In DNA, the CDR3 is TGTGCCAGCAGCCTTTGGGGGGACCTACGGGACATTCAGTACTTC. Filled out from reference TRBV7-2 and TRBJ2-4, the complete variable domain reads GAGVSQSPSNKVTEKGKDVELRCDPISGHTALYWYRQSLGQGLEFLIYFQGNSAPDKSGLPSDRFSAERTGGSVSTLTIQRTQQEDSAVYLCASSLWGDLRDIQYFGAGTRLSVL.

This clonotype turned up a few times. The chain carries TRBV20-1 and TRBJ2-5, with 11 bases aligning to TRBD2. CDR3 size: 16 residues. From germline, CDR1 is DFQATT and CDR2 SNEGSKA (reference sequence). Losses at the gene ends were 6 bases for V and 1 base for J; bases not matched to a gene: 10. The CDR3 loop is CSATPTSGGIQETQYF. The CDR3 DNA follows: TGCAGTGCCACACCAACTAGCGGGGGAATCCAAGAGACCCAGTACTTC.

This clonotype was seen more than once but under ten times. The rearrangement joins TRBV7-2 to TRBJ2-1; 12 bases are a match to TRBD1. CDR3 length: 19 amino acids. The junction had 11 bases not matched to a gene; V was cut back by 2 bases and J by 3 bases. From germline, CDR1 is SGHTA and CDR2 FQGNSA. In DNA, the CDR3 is TGTGCCAGCAGCTTAAGCGGCGGGGGACAGGGGGCAATCTACAATGAGCAGTTCTTC. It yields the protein CASSLSGGGQGAIYNEQFF.

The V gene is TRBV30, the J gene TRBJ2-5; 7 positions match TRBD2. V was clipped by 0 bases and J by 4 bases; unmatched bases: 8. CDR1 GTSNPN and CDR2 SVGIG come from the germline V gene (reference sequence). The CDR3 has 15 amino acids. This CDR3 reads CAWSVGGPSGETQYF. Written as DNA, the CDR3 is TGTGCCTGGAGTGTAGGAGGTCCTAGCGGAGAGACCCAGTACTTC.

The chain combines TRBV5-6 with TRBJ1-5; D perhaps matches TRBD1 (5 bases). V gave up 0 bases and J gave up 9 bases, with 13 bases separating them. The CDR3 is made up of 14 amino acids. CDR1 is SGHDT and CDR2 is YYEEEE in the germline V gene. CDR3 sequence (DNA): TGTGCCAGCAGCTTGGAGGGGAATCAGCGGCCCCAGCATTTT. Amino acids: CASSLEGNQRPQHF.

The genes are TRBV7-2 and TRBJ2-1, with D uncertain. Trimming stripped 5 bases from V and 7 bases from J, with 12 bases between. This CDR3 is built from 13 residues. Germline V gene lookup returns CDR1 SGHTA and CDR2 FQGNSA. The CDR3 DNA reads TGTGCCAGCAGCCAGTCGGGTTCGAATGAGCAGTTCTTC. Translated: CASSQSGSNEQFF.

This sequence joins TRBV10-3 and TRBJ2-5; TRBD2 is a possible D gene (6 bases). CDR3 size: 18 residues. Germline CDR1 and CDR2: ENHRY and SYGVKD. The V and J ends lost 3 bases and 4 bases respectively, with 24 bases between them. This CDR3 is CAISDSGTSRRGVETQYF. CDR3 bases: TGTGCCATCAGTGATAGCGGAACTAGCAGGCGGGGAGTAGAGACCCAGTACTTC.

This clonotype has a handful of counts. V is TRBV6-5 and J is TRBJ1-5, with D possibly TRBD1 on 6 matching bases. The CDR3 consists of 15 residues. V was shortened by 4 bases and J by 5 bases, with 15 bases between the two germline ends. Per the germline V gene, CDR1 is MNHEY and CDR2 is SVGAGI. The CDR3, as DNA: TGTGCCAGCAGTTCTACAGGGACCCTCCATCAGCCCCAGCATTTT. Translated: CASSSTGTLHQPQHF.

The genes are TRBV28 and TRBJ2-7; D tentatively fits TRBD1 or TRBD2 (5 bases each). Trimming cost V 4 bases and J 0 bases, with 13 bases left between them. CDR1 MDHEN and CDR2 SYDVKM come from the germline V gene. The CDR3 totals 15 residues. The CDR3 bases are TGTGCCAGCAGTTCCCGGGACGGAAGCTCCTACGAGCAGTACTTC. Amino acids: CASSSRDGSSYEQYF.

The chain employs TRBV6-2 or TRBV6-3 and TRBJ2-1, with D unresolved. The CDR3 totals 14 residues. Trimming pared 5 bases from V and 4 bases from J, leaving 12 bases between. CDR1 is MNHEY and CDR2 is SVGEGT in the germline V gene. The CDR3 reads CASSAVGQYNEQFF. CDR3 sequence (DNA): TGTGCCAGCAGTGCAGTAGGGCAGTACAATGAGCAGTTCTTC.

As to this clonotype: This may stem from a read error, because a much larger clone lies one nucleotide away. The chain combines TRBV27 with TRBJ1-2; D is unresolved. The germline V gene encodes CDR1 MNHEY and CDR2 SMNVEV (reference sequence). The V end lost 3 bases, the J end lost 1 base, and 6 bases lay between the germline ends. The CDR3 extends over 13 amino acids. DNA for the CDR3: TGTGCCAGCAGTTTCCAGGTTAACTATGGCTACACCTTC. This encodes CASSFQVNYGYTF.

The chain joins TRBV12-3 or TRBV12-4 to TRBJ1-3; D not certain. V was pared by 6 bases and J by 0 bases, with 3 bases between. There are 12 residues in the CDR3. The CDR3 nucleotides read TGTGCCAGCAGGGCCTCTGGAAACACCATATATTTT. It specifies CASRASGNTIYF.